These 6 T cell receptor beta chains originate from one sample sequenced in a study of T cell responses to AZD1222 COVID-19 vaccine. Clones were sequenced by immunoSEQ multiplex PCR, and TCRdb holds only the in-frame ones, with some missing. The data hold 100,000 to 150,000 clones, with roughly 91% observed a single time. Sequencing used peripheral blood, obtained on day 0 of AZD1222 vaccination. All receptors derive from an adult in good health.

This clone has a single count. V gene TRBV27 combines with J gene TRBJ2-1; TRBD2 aligns across 10 bases. Germline CDR1 MNHEY, CDR2 SMNVEV (reference sequence). This CDR3 region has 15 residues. Trimming took 5 bases from V and 2 from J; bases not matched to a gene: 3. The CDR3 bases are TGTGCCAGCAGTGCCGGACTAGCGGCCTACAATGAGCAGTTCTTC. It encodes CASSAGLAAYNEQFF.

On this clone: At one end, the junction sequence differs from germline, possibly due to a read error. V and J are TRBV12-3 or TRBV12-4 and TRBJ1-2; 10 bases agree with TRBD1. CDR3 length: 13 residues. CDR3 region: CASSAGTGVEARF. In DNA form, the CDR3 reads TGTGCCAGCAGTGCCGGGACAGGGGTAGAGGCGCGCTTC.

This chain joins TRBV5-1 and TRBJ1-6; no reliable D call. In germline, CDR1 is SGHRS, CDR2 YFSETQ. V was pared by 2 bases and J by 7 bases, with 10 bases between. The CDR3 is made up of 14 amino acids. The chain's CDR3 is CASSFQAENSPLHF. The DNA for the CDR3 is TGCGCCAGCAGCTTTCAGGCGGAAAATTCACCCCTCCACTTT.

The chain has TRBV29-1 and TRBJ2-1, with 13 bases matching TRBD2. Per the germline V gene, CDR1 is SQVTM and CDR2 is ANQGSEA. Trimming cost V 5 bases and J 7 bases; bases outside gene matches: 5. The CDR3 is 14 residues long. DNA for the CDR3: TGCAGCGTTCGACTAGCGGGAGGCCCGAATGAGCAGTTCTTC. Translated, it gives CSVRLAGGPNEQFF.

The chain has TRBV20-1 and TRBJ1-2, with unresolved D. V lost 0 bases and J lost 8, with 7 bases in between. The CDR3 spans 11 residues. From germline, CDR1 is DFQATT and CDR2 SNEGSKA (reference sequence). CDR3 bases: TGCAGTGCTAGAGATAAGGCCGGCTACACCTTC. Its protein is CSARDKAGYTF.

This chain joins TRBV19 and TRBJ1-2; 8 bases are a match to TRBD1. V shed 7 bases and J 4 bases; nucleotides not matched to a gene: 11. Germline V gene lookup returns CDR1 LNHDA and CDR2 SQIVND (reference sequence). The CDR3 is 15 amino acids. The DNA of the CDR3 is TGTGCCAGTAAGCACAGGGGGGATGTCGGCTATGGCTACACCTTC. It encodes CASKHRGDVGYGYTF.